The 6 T cell receptor beta chains presented below share a single source sample, sequenced in a study of blood T cell repertoires in COVID-19. Assay: immunoSEQ multiplex PCR; the TCRdb copy retains only in-frame clones and omits some. The sample carries more than 350,000 clones, 80% to 90% recorded once. Material: PBMCs or T cells enriched from blood (not recorded which). The receptor set was obtained from a woman aged 45-65 years who had recovered from COVID-19.

The chain recombines TRBV5-1 with TRBJ2-1; 9 positions agree with TRBD2. CDR1 and CDR2 (germline): SGHRS, YFSETQ. The CDR3 is made up of 17 amino acids. The J segment lost 6 bases and the V segment lost 0 bases, leaving 10 bases of the junction unmatched. This chain's CDR3 is CASSLDGGGGAGNEQFF. CDR3 DNA: TGCGCCAGCAGCTTGGACGGCGGCGGGGGGGCCGGCAATGAGCAGTTCTTC.

This clone was found once. The V call is TRBV7-8, the J call TRBJ1-6; 9 bases are shared with TRBD1. The CDR3 sequence is 16 residues long. Germline V lookup: CDR1 SGHVS, CDR2 FQNEAQ. The J segment lost 7 bases and the V segment lost 5 bases, leaving 9 bases of the junction unmatched. The DNA of the CDR3 is TGTGCCAGCAGCCAACAGGGGGCTATCGCGAATTCACCCCTCCACTTT. Translating it yields CASSQQGAIANSPLHF. The full variable domain, rest sourced from reference TRBV7-8 and TRBJ1-6, is GAGVSQSPRYKVAKRGQDVALRCDPISGHVSLFWYQQALGQGPEFLTYFQNEAQLDKSGLPSDRFFAERPEGSVSTLKIQRTQQEDSAVYLCASSQQGAIANSPLHFGNGTRLTVT.

This clone was observed a handful of times. V gene TRBV20-1 combines with J gene TRBJ2-2; no definite D call. From germline, CDR1 is DFQATT and CDR2 SNEGSKA (reference sequence). The V and J ends lost 2 bases and 10 bases respectively, with 8 bases between them. The CDR3 is 11 amino acids. The CDR3 reads CSARSREELFF. CDR3 nucleotide sequence: TGCAGTGCTAGATCCCGAGAGGAGCTGTTTTTT.

The gene calls are TRBV7-9 and TRBJ1-4; tentative D call: TRBD1 (5 bases). V lost 5 bases and J 8 bases, leaving 18 bases between the germline ends. Germline CDR1 reads SEHNR; CDR2 reads FQNEAQ (reference sequence). CDR3 length equals 15 residues. The CDR3 reads CASSAVPQGFEKLFF. The CDR3, as DNA: TGTGCCAGCAGCGCCGTACCTCAGGGTTTCGAAAAACTGTTTTTT.

Comment on this clone: This may come from a read error, since a much larger clone is one base off. The V call is TRBV2, the J call TRBJ1-2, with 8 bases matching TRBD1. The V gene end was trimmed by 6 bases and the J gene end by 3 bases; junction bases not matched to a gene: 3. Germline CDR1 reads SNHLY; CDR2 reads FYNNEI. The CDR3 has 13 amino acids. The CDR3 spells CASSEQGDYGYTF. Here the CDR3 DNA reads TGTGCCAGCAGCGAACAGGGGGACTATGGCTACACCTTC.

The chain uses TRBV9 and TRBJ1-1, with no clear D. CDR3 size: 14 residues. Trimming took off 6 bases at V and 0 bases at J, with 12 bases between the two ends. Germline values: CDR1 SGDLS, CDR2 YYNGEE. The CDR3 is CASTPDLMNTEAFF. CDR3 DNA sequence: TGTGCCAGCACCCCAGATTTGATGAACACTGAAGCTTTCTTT.